This passage covers 29 T cell receptor beta chains from one sample sequenced in a study of T-cell memory formation after mild COVID-19. TCRdb independently ran MiXCR on the 5' RACE reads; one entry per CDR3 protein. The repertoire holds about 250,000 distinct CDR3 sequences, with approximately 15% as singletons. Specimen: PBMCs or a T cell subset sorted from them (not recorded which). The receptors originated from an adult woman who had mild COVID-19 (a few samples of this study predate the infection). Cell type and time point are not known.

CDR3 DNA: TGCAGTGCTAGCGACATCCAAGAGACCCAGTACTTC. Protein product: CSASDIQETQYF. The rearrangement uses TRBV20-1 and TRBJ2-5, with D uncertain. Trimming removed 3 bases from V and 1 base from J, with 6 bases in between. There are 12 residues in the CDR3. CDR1 DFQATT and CDR2 SNEGSKA come from the germline V gene (reference sequence).

The chain combines TRBV6-2 or TRBV6-3 with TRBJ2-7, with 9 bases identical to TRBD1. In germline, CDR1 is MNHEY, CDR2 SVGEGT. This CDR3 region has 14 residues. The ends lost 6 bases at V and 5 bases at J; junction bases unmatched: 8. CDR3 coding DNA: TGTGCCAGCAGAGCCCCGGGACAGGGCCACGAGCAGTACTTC. Translation: CASRAPGQGHEQYF.

J is TRBJ1-5 and V is TRBV2; 7 nucleotides agree with TRBD1. Germline values: CDR1 SNHLY, CDR2 FYNNEI. Germline trimming cut 7 bases from V and 4 bases from J; bases unmatched to any gene: 4. The CDR3 sequence is 13 residues long. CDR3 DNA: TGTGCCAGCACGGGACAGAAGAATCAGCCCCAGCATTTT. The encoded protein is CASTGQKNQPQHF.

V is TRBV18 and J is TRBJ2-7, with D perhaps assigned TRBD1 or TRBD2 (5 bases each). The germline V and J ends were trimmed by 2 bases and 6 bases, with 5 bases remaining between them. This CDR3 region has 11 residues. Per germline, CDR1 KGHSH and CDR2 LQKENI. CDR3 coding DNA: TGTGCCAGCTCACCAGGGACCGAGCAGTACTTC. This translates into CASSPGTEQYF.

This clonotype came up a few times. This sequence joins TRBV5-5 and TRBJ1-5; D is undetermined. Germline V lookup: CDR1 SGHKS, CDR2 YYEKEE (reference sequence). The CDR3 totals 15 residues. V was shortened by 4 bases and J by 0 bases, with 11 bases between the two germline ends. CDR3 in amino acids: CASSIGPSSNQPQHF. The CDR3, as DNA: TGTGCCAGCAGCATCGGACCAAGTAGCAATCAGCCCCAGCATTTT.

The rearrangement links TRBV5-1 to TRBJ2-1, with TRBD2 identical over 16 bases. CDR3 length equals 19 residues. Germline V lookup: CDR1 SGHRS, CDR2 YFSETQ. V trimming: 5 bases; J trimming: 4 bases; junction bases outside the gene matches: 12. CDR3 nucleotide sequence: TGCGCCAGCAGTCCAACCGGGACTAGCGGGGGGGCCGGGTACAATGAGCAGTTCTTC. This gives the protein CASSPTGTSGGAGYNEQFF.

This chain uses TRBV6-5 with TRBJ1-6; D may be TRBD1 (6 bases). The germline gives CDR1 MNHEY, CDR2 SVGAGI. V lost 0 bases to trimming and J lost 4 bases, with 10 bases between them. This CDR3 region has 16 residues. The CDR3 nucleotides read TGTGCCAGCAGTTACTCGGGGGCAGGGTATAATTCACCCCTCCACTTT. This encodes CASSYSGAGYNSPLHF.

There are a few counts of this clonotype. This sequence joins TRBV27 and TRBJ2-1, with 8 nucleotides matching TRBD2. After removal of 4 bases from V and 12 bases from J, the junction contained 17 bases not matched to a gene. The CDR3 has 16 residues. Germline lookup yields CDR1 MNHEY and CDR2 SMNVEV (reference sequence). The CDR3 nucleotides read TGTGCCAGCAGTTATGTAGGCCTAGCGGGCAAGCGATGGCAGTTCTTC. As protein: CASSYVGLAGKRWQFF.

This clonotype was counted at least ten times. The rearrangement joins TRBV7-2 to TRBJ2-5, with D perhaps matching TRBD2 (5 bases). The CDR3 length is 15 residues. V was cut by 1 base and J by 2 bases, with 11 bases left in between. Germline CDR1 SGHTA, CDR2 FQGNSA. CDR3 in amino acids: CASSLVGSGQETQYF. DNA for the CDR3: TGTGCCAGCAGCTTAGTAGGGAGCGGTCAAGAGACCCAGTACTTC.

The V call is TRBV19, the J call TRBJ2-3; tentatively, D is TRBD2 (5 bases). Germline V gene data show CDR1 as LNHDA and CDR2 as SQIVND (reference sequence). The CDR3 length is 14 residues. Trimming pared 4 bases from V and 2 bases from J, leaving 10 bases between. CDR3 amino acids: CASSRERNTDTQYF. In DNA form, the CDR3 reads TGTGCCAGTAGTAGAGAGCGGAACACAGATACGCAGTATTTT.

This clonotype was found once. This chain joins TRBV18 and TRBJ2-5, with D possibly matching TRBD1 (6 bases). Trimming took off 3 bases at V and 2 bases at J, with 10 bases between the two ends. The CDR3 runs 14 residues. Germline CDR1 reads KGHSH; CDR2 reads LQKENI. The CDR3 DNA reads TGTGCCAGCTCACCGCCGGGACAACAAGAGACCCAGTACTTC. Protein: CASSPPGQQETQYF.

This clonotype has just a few counts. This chain uses TRBV29-1 with TRBJ1-1, with unresolved D. The V gene lost 5 bases and the J gene lost 5 bases, with 18 bases spanning the gap. Germline CDR1 and CDR2: SQVTM and ANQGSEA. The CDR3 runs to 14 residues. The CDR3 protein is CSVPGPSAGTEAFF. In DNA, the CDR3 is TGCAGCGTTCCGGGCCCCTCAGCTGGGACTGAAGCTTTCTTT.

This clonotype came up many times. The V call is TRBV6-2 or TRBV6-3, the J call TRBJ2-3; 7 bases map to TRBD2. The CDR3 totals 14 residues. Germline V gene data show CDR1 as MNHEY and CDR2 as SVGEGT. Unmatched junction bases numbered 11, after V lost 7 bases and J lost 7 bases. This CDR3 is CASIGLESFYTQYF. CDR3 coding DNA: TGTGCCAGCATTGGACTAGAATCTTTTTATACGCAGTATTTT.

The sample holds a few counts of this clonotype. The chain uses TRBV5-1 and TRBJ2-2; D tentatively fits TRBD1 or TRBD2 (5 bases each). The germline V gene encodes CDR1 SGHRS and CDR2 YFSETQ. The CDR3 covers 15 residues. With 4 bases removed from V and 0 bases from J, the gap between germline ends came to 10 bases. CDR3 protein: CASSRGRSNTGELFF. In DNA form, the CDR3 reads TGCGCCAGCAGCCGGGGACGGTCGAACACCGGGGAGCTGTTTTTT.

The chain recombines TRBV20-1 with TRBJ2-6; TRBD1 matches 8 bases. In germline, CDR1 is DFQATT, CDR2 SNEGSKA (reference sequence). V lost 6 bases, J lost 4 bases, and 8 bases stayed unmatched. CDR3 length equals 15 residues. CDR3 sequence: CSAHDRGSGANVLTF. In DNA, the CDR3 is TGCAGTGCACACGACAGGGGTTCAGGGGCCAACGTCCTGACTTTC.

The rearrangement uses TRBV5-7 and TRBJ2-5; 11 nucleotides agree with TRBD2. TRBV5-7 is sorted into the ORF group, with uncertain function. The CDR3 contains 15 residues. J gave up 4 bases and V 4 bases, and 6 bases lay outside the gene matches. In nucleotides, the CDR3 is TGTGCCAGCAGCCGTAGCGGGAGGGCCTCAGAGACCCAGTACTTC. Translated, it gives CASSRSGRASETQYF.

There are many counts of this clonotype. This chain uses TRBV24-1 with TRBJ2-1; TRBD2 agrees at 11 bases. Germline-derived CDR1 and CDR2 are KGHDR and SFDVKD. The ends lost 4 bases at V and 7 bases at J; junction bases unmatched: 8. CDR3 size: 16 residues. The CDR3, as DNA: TGTGCCACCAGTGAGGGTAGCGGGGGGGCCAGAAATGAGCAGTTCTTC. It translates to CATSEGSGGARNEQFF.

The chain uses TRBV6-2 or TRBV6-3 and TRBJ2-7; 11 nucleotides align to TRBD1. The CDR3 extends over 16 amino acids. V shed 5 bases, J shed 5 bases, and the junction held 11 bases outside the gene matches. Looked up from germline, CDR1 is MNHEY and CDR2 is SVGEGT. The CDR3 nucleotides read TGTGCCAGCAGTCTCCGCGGACAGGGGGCTCGAGACGAGCAGTACTTC. It translates to CASSLRGQGARDEQYF.

The genes are TRBV23-1 and TRBJ2-5; D gene ambiguous. TRBV23-1 is noted as an ORF with a role that remains uncertain. With 5 bases removed from V and 4 bases from J, the gap between germline ends came to 20 bases. The length of the CDR3 is 16 residues. The DNA for the CDR3 is TGCGCCAGCAGTTCCCAGGACCAGGAGTCAATAGAGACCCAGTACTTC. Its translation: CASSSQDQESIETQYF.

The chain links TRBV3-1 to TRBJ1-4; D is unresolved. Germline V gene sequence: CDR1 LGHDT, CDR2 YNNKEL (reference sequence). The CDR3 has 13 amino acids. With 5 bases removed from V and 2 bases from J, the gap between germline ends came to 6 bases. Written as DNA, the CDR3 is TGTGCCAGCAGCGGGCCTACTAATGAAAAACTGTTTTTT. Residues: CASSGPTNEKLFF.

This sequence joins TRBV12-3 or TRBV12-4 and TRBJ2-3; 7 nucleotides line up with TRBD2. The CDR3 totals 16 residues. J lost 4 bases, V lost 5 bases, and 12 bases had no gene match. This chain's CDR3 is CASSPRAQRGPDTQYF. The CDR3 nucleotides read TGTGCCAGCAGTCCAAGGGCTCAGCGGGGCCCAGATACGCAGTATTTT.

This clonotype appeared a few times. The CDR3 sequence is CASSEYGPRGAGKTQYF. The CDR3 DNA follows: TGTGCCAGCAGTGAATACGGCCCCAGGGGCGCCGGGAAGACCCAGTACTTC. The V gene is TRBV25-1, the J gene TRBJ2-5; D may be TRBD1 (6 bases). Trimming shortened V by 0 bases and J by 6 bases, and 20 bases separated the two germline ends. The CDR3 extends over 17 amino acids. Germline V lookup: CDR1 MGHDK, CDR2 SYGVNS.

This clonotype was found a few times. V is TRBV6-2 or TRBV6-3 and J is TRBJ1-1, with D unclear. CDR3 size: 13 residues. The V end lost 5 bases, the J end lost 6 bases, and 13 bases lay between the germline ends. Per the germline V gene, CDR1 is MNHEY and CDR2 is SVGEGT. This CDR3 reads CASSLGWWAEAFF. Written as DNA, the CDR3 is TGTGCCAGCAGTCTCGGATGGTGGGCTGAAGCTTTCTTT.

The chain carries TRBV2 and TRBJ1-5; 9 bases are shared with TRBD1. V trimming: 4 bases; J trimming: 2 bases; junction bases outside the gene matches: 6. The CDR3 spans 16 residues. CDR1 SNHLY and CDR2 FYNNEI come from the germline V gene. This chain's CDR3 is CASSVGGQGGNQPQHF. The CDR3 DNA is TGTGCCAGCAGTGTGGGGGGACAGGGCGGCAATCAGCCCCAGCATTTT.

This chain uses TRBV12-3 or TRBV12-4 with TRBJ2-2, with TRBD1 matching over 8 bases. The CDR3 runs to 15 residues. The ends lost 3 bases at V and 3 bases at J; junction bases unmatched: 3. The CDR3 is CASSFGTGDTGELFF. For the CDR3, the DNA is TGTGCCAGCAGTTTCGGGACAGGAGACACCGGGGAGCTGTTTTTT.

The V and J genes are TRBV7-9 and TRBJ2-3; TRBD2 matches at 13 bases. CDR1 is SEHNR and CDR2 is FQNEAQ in the germline V gene (reference sequence). The CDR3 runs to 20 residues. Trimming removed 4 bases from V and 3 bases from J; junction bases left unmatched: 16. DNA of the CDR3: TGTGCCAGCAGCTCGCGGACTAGCGGGAGTCCCTCAAGCTTGACAGATACGCAGTATTTT. This codes for CASSSRTSGSPSSLTDTQYF.

The chain couples TRBV7-2 to TRBJ1-2; TRBD1 aligns across 8 bases. This CDR3 is built from 14 residues. Germline-derived CDR1 and CDR2 are SGHTA and FQGNSA. The V gene end was trimmed by 1 base and the J gene end by 3 bases; junction bases not matched to a gene: 1. This CDR3 reads CASSLGTGYYGYTF. The CDR3 region has the DNA TGTGCCAGCAGCTTAGGGACAGGGTACTATGGCTACACCTTC.

This clonotype was seen only a few times. The chain combines TRBV10-3 with TRBJ2-7; D unclear. CDR3 length: 12 residues. The V gene lost 2 bases and the J gene lost 4 bases, with 6 bases spanning the gap. In germline, CDR1 is ENHRY, CDR2 SYGVKD. The CDR3 nucleotides are TGTGCCATCAGTGAGGAGAGATACGAGCAGTACTTC. This sequence encodes CAISEERYEQYF.

The rearrangement uses TRBV5-1 and TRBJ1-4, with D unresolved. CDR3 length: 16 amino acids. V shed 4 bases and J shed 0 bases, with 13 bases lying between them. Germline V gene sequence: CDR1 SGHRS, CDR2 YFSETQ. The CDR3 region is CASSVKIAATNEKLFF. The CDR3 DNA reads TGCGCCAGCAGCGTCAAAATAGCTGCAACTAATGAAAAACTGTTTTTT.